These 20 T cell receptor beta chains originate from one sample sequenced in a study of early T cells in non-severe SARS-CoV-2 infection. TCRdb independently ran MiXCR on the 5' RACE reads; one entry per CDR3 protein. Seen here are about 97,000 distinct CDR3 sequences, about 11% observed once, and the top ten hold around 4.8%. The material was whole blood, obtained at baseline. These receptors came from an adult who was a healthcare worker with PCR-confirmed SARS-CoV-2 infection or an uninfected control (not recorded which).

This clonotype was seen at least ten times. The chain carries TRBV2 and TRBJ1-5; TRBD1 aligns across 7 bases. The V gene end was trimmed by 6 bases and the J gene end by 0 bases; junction bases not matched to a gene: 5. Germline V lookup: CDR1 SNHLY, CDR2 FYNNEI. The CDR3 has 15 amino acids. CDR3 sequence (DNA): TGTGCCAGCAGCGGACAGGAATATAGCAATCAGCCCCAGCATTTT. It translates to CASSGQEYSNQPQHF.

This clonotype was picked up many times. The gene calls are TRBV6-1 and TRBJ1-6; D remains ambiguous. CDR3 size: 14 residues. Trimming took off 1 base at V and 8 bases at J, with 9 bases between the two ends. Germline CDR1 reads MNHNS; CDR2 reads SASEGT. The CDR3, as DNA: TGTGCCAGCAGTGAAGTAGGTCACGATTCACCCCTCCACTTT. Its translation is CASSEVGHDSPLHF.

The chain combines TRBV6-5 with TRBJ2-3, with unresolved D. The CDR3 contains 14 residues. CDR1 is MNHEY, CDR2 SVGAGI, per germline. V dropped 3 bases and J dropped 8 bases, with 15 bases sitting between them. The CDR3 is CASSYRFHDATQYF. The CDR3 DNA is TGTGCCAGCAGTTATCGCTTCCATGATGCTACGCAGTATTTT.

This sequence joins TRBV20-1 and TRBJ2-5; the match to TRBD2 covers 11 bases. The CDR3 is 14 amino acids. Per germline, CDR1 DFQATT and CDR2 SNEGSKA (reference sequence). V lost 4 bases and J lost 1; bases outside the gene matches: 2. Here the CDR3 reads CSATGTSGQETQYF. The CDR3 DNA follows: TGCAGTGCTACCGGGACTAGCGGCCAAGAGACCCAGTACTTC.

The chain recombines TRBV27 with TRBJ2-7; tentative D call: TRBD2 (6 bases). Germline assignment: CDR1 MNHEY and CDR2 SMNVEV (reference sequence). This CDR3 spans 14 amino acids. Trimming pared 2 bases from V and 2 bases from J, leaving 10 bases between. CDR3: CASSLRRGPYEQYF. The CDR3 DNA reads as TGTGCCAGCAGTTTACGGAGGGGTCCCTACGAGCAGTACTTC.

Ten or more counts support this clonotype. This rearrangement joins TRBV20-1 to TRBJ1-2; D gene ambiguous. V shed 1 base and J shed 4 bases, with 16 bases lying between them. CDR3 length equals 15 residues. In germline, CDR1 is DFQATT, CDR2 SNEGSKA (reference sequence). CDR3 amino acids: CSARGTGHDLYGYTF. In nucleotides, the CDR3 is TGCAGTGCTAGAGGAACGGGCCACGACCTCTATGGCTACACCTTC.

The CDR3 DNA follows: TGTGCCAGCAGTGATACTAGGGCCGGGAATGAGCAGTTCTTC. As protein: CASSDTRAGNEQFF. V gene TRBV2 combines with J gene TRBJ2-1, with D possibly matching TRBD2 (5 bases). The CDR3 sequence is 14 residues long. The germline gives CDR1 SNHLY, CDR2 FYNNEI. Trimming pared 3 bases from V and 7 bases from J, leaving 13 bases between. Looking up the rest from reference TRBV2 and TRBJ2-1 gives the full variable domain: EPEVTQTPSHQVTQMGQEVILRCVPISNHLYFYWYRQILGQKVEFLVSFYNNEISEKSEIFDDQFSVERPDGSNFTLKIRSTKLEDSAMYFCASSDTRAGNEQFFGPGTRLTVL.

This clonotype turned up a few times. V and J are TRBV5-8 and TRBJ1-4; D might be TRBD1 (5 bases). The CDR3 contains 16 residues. In germline, CDR1 is SGHTS, CDR2 YDEGEE. The germline V and J ends were trimmed by 4 bases and 5 bases, with 18 bases remaining between them. DNA of the CDR3: TGTGCCAGCAGCCCATCCCTGGGAGGGGCAAATGAAAAACTGTTTTTT. As protein: CASSPSLGGANEKLFF.

This clonotype was recorded a few times. The V and J genes are TRBV12-5 and TRBJ2-3; 7 nucleotides line up with TRBD2. Trimming took 3 bases from V and 1 from J; bases not matched to a gene: 1. This CDR3 has 14 amino acids. The germline V gene has CDR1 LGHNT and CDR2 FRNRAP. The CDR3 reads CASGFRGGTDTQYF. The CDR3 coding sequence is TGTGCTAGTGGTTTTCGGGGGGGCACAGATACGCAGTATTTT.

This chain links TRBV18 with TRBJ1-2, with D maybe TRBD1 (5 bases). The CDR3 covers 13 residues. Germline V gene lookup returns CDR1 KGHSH and CDR2 LQKENI. V was shortened by 3 bases and J by 6 bases, with 11 bases between the two germline ends. CDR3 amino acids: CASSPGGSHGYTF. The CDR3 nucleotides are TGTGCCAGCTCACCGGGGGGTTCACATGGCTACACCTTC.

This chain links TRBV5-6 with TRBJ2-7, with 7 nucleotides matching TRBD1. V lost 4 bases, J lost 3 bases, and 10 bases stayed unmatched. The CDR3 length is 15 residues. The germline V gene encodes CDR1 SGHDT and CDR2 YYEEEE. The chain's CDR3 is CASSLTGAVDYEQYF. In nucleotides, the CDR3 is TGTGCCAGCAGCCTAACAGGGGCCGTTGACTACGAGCAGTACTTC.

This clonotype was counted at least ten times. V and J are TRBV2 and TRBJ1-1; 8 bases fit TRBD1. Losses at the gene ends were 8 bases for V and 1 base for J; bases not matched to a gene: 3. This CDR3 is built from 13 residues. Looked up from germline, CDR1 is SNHLY and CDR2 is FYNNEI. The CDR3 loop is CASSQGENTEAFF. The CDR3 coding sequence is TGTGCCAGCTCACAGGGGGAGAACACTGAAGCTTTCTTT.

In this sample, this clonotype turned up a few times. The V gene is TRBV29-1, the J gene TRBJ2-3; 12 positions agree with TRBD2. The CDR3 sequence is 19 residues long. Germline V gene data show CDR1 as SQVTM and CDR2 as ANQGSEA. Trimming cost V 6 bases and J 1 base; bases outside gene matches: 17. CDR3 DNA: TGCAGCGTCTTGACTAAACTAGCGGGGGGCATCCTTGGCACAGATACGCAGTATTTT. It is translated as CSVLTKLAGGILGTDTQYF.

This clonotype was seen many times. The chain carries TRBV12-5 and TRBJ2-7; the D is unclear. This CDR3 contains 12 residues. V was trimmed by 2 bases and J by 4 bases, leaving 6 bases between them. Germline V gene sequence: CDR1 LGHNT, CDR2 FRNRAP. The CDR3 DNA reads as TGTGCTAGTGGTTTGCTGGGGTACGAGCAGTACTTC. Amino acid sequence: CASGLLGYEQYF.

This clonotype was recorded a few times. This chain uses TRBV9 with TRBJ1-6; TRBD1 might be the D (5 bases). V was clipped by 4 bases and J by 4 bases, with 9 bases between them. The germline V gene encodes CDR1 SGDLS and CDR2 YYNGEE. This CDR3 has 14 amino acids. CDR3 amino acids: CASSPRQYNSPLHF. CDR3 bases: TGTGCCAGCAGCCCCCGACAGTATAATTCACCCCTCCACTTT.

This clonotype was counted at least ten times. This chain uses TRBV5-1 with TRBJ2-3; D may be TRBD1 or TRBD2 (6 bases each). Per germline, CDR1 SGHRS and CDR2 YFSETQ. The V gene lost 5 bases and the J gene lost 0 bases, with 13 bases spanning the gap. This CDR3 is 15 amino acids long. The CDR3 here is CASRPGGTSTDTQYF. Written as DNA, the CDR3 is TGCGCCAGCAGGCCCGGGGGCACTAGCACAGATACGCAGTATTTT.

In this sample, this clonotype turned up many times. This chain joins TRBV6-5 and TRBJ2-7, with 9 nucleotides matching TRBD1. V trimming: 0 bases; J trimming: 6 bases; junction bases outside the gene matches: 6. Germline V CDR1 and CDR2: MNHEY, SVGAGI. This CDR3 contains 15 residues. CDR3: CASSYSSNRGREQYF. The CDR3 DNA follows: TGTGCCAGCAGTTACTCGAGTAACAGGGGGCGCGAGCAGTACTTC.

This clonotype was picked up a small number of times. The CDR3 reads CASSEAGETTNEKLFF. CDR3 coding DNA: TGTGCCAGCAGTGAAGCGGGGGAGACAACTAATGAAAAACTGTTTTTT. J is TRBJ1-4 and V is TRBV6-1; perhaps TRBD1 as D (5 bases). V was pared by 0 bases and J by 0 bases, with 8 bases between. Germline V gene sequence: CDR1 MNHNS, CDR2 SASEGT. The CDR3 runs 16 residues.

This clonotype showed up many times. The chain recombines TRBV29-1 with TRBJ2-2; tentatively, D is TRBD1 (5 bases). Trimming cost V 4 bases and J 1 base, with 10 bases left between them. Per germline, CDR1 SQVTM and CDR2 ANQGSEA. The CDR3 contains 14 residues. CDR3 sequence: CSVARAKNTGELFF. The CDR3, as DNA: TGCAGCGTTGCCAGGGCAAAGAACACCGGGGAGCTGTTTTTT.

The V call is TRBV11-3, the J call TRBJ2-2; D unresolved. Germline CDR1 SGHNT, CDR2 YENEEA. V was cut by 3 bases and J by 4 bases, with 18 bases left in between. This CDR3 contains 17 residues. CDR3: CASSFSYGQLSTGELFF. The CDR3 coding sequence is TGTGCCAGCAGCTTTAGTTATGGGCAGCTCAGCACCGGGGAGCTGTTTTTT.